The T cell receptor beta chain described here comes from a study of blood T cell repertoires in COVID-19. The V end lost 6 bases, the J end lost 3 bases, and 7 bases lay between the germline ends. This CDR3 comprises 12 residues. Using immunoSEQ multiplex PCR, the repertoire was profiled, and TCRdb retains in-frame clones only, with some absent. The table has about 35,000 clones, about 86% seen once. The sequence was obtained from a woman in her seventies with active COVID-19. Sequenced sample: peripheral blood. This chain joins TRBV12-3 or TRBV12-4 and TRBJ2-3; D not certain. The CDR3 DNA sequence: TGTGCCAGCAGGCCTAATACAGATACGCAGTATTTT. Its translation is CASRPNTDTQYF.